These 26 T cell receptor beta chains were all obtained from the same sample, sequenced in a study of OX40 agonist ivuxolimab in advanced cancers. TCRdb's table, derived via immunoSEQ multiplex PCR, lists solely in-frame clones and lacks some. Of 70,000 to 100,000 clones in the sample, 80% to 90% are singletons; the top ten hold just under 2%. Sequencing was performed on CD4+ or CD8+ T cells sorted from blood, taken in a trial of the OX40 agonist ivuxolimab. These TCRs come from an adult with an advanced solid tumor such as melanoma, head and neck, liver or kidney cancer.

The V and J genes are TRBV27 and TRBJ2-4; 9 bases are shared with TRBD1. The CDR3 sequence is 15 residues long. V shed 5 bases and J 6 bases; nucleotides not matched to a gene: 8. Germline V CDR1 and CDR2: MNHEY, SMNVEV (reference sequence). DNA for the CDR3: TGTGCCAGCAGTACCAGGGACAGGGCTGGAAACATTCAGTACTTC. Translated, it gives CASSTRDRAGNIQYF.

The chain uses TRBV19 and TRBJ1-2; no definite D call. Trimming removed 3 bases at V and 4 bases at J, with 15 bases between. Looked up from germline, CDR1 is LNHDA and CDR2 is SQIVND (reference sequence). This CDR3 region has 15 residues. CDR3 protein: CASSIGRTFVYGYTF. The CDR3 DNA sequence: TGTGCCAGTAGTATTGGGCGCACCTTCGTCTATGGCTACACCTTC.

The chain couples TRBV4-1 to TRBJ2-7; 8 bases are shared with TRBD1. Germline loops: CDR1 MGHRA, CDR2 YSYEKL. CDR3 length: 14 amino acids. The V gene end was trimmed by 4 bases and the J gene end by 4 bases; junction bases not matched to a gene: 6. The CDR3: CASSRGQGLYEQYF. CDR3 coding DNA: TGCGCCAGCAGCCGAGGACAGGGACTTTACGAGCAGTACTTC.

V usage is TRBV30 and J usage is TRBJ1-2; D gene unclear. Germline CDR1 reads GTSNPN; CDR2 reads SVGIG (reference sequence). V was pared by 0 bases and J by 2 bases, with 10 bases between. The CDR3 covers 14 residues. As DNA, the CDR3 is TGTGCCTGGAGTGTACGTGTAGGGAACTATGGCTACACCTTC. Protein sequence: CAWSVRVGNYGYTF. The full variable domain, in which reference TRBV30 and TRBJ1-2 provide the parts outside the CDR3, is SQTIHQWPATLVQPVGSPLSLECTVEGTSNPNLYWYRQAAGRGLQLLFYSVGIGQISSEVPQNLSASRPQDRQFILSSKKLLLSDSGFYLCAWSVRVGNYGYTFGSGTRLTVV.

The DNA of the CDR3 is TGTGCCAGCAGTGAAATAGGGGTCCACACTGAAGCTTTCTTT. This codes for CASSEIGVHTEAFF. The chain has TRBV2 and TRBJ1-1, with D perhaps matching TRBD1 (5 bases). Germline-derived CDR1 and CDR2 are SNHLY and FYNNEI. Trimming stripped 2 bases from V and 3 bases from J, with 10 bases between. The CDR3 has 14 amino acids.

The chain joins TRBV28 to TRBJ1-1, with 7 bases aligning to TRBD1. Germline assignment: CDR1 MDHEN and CDR2 SYDVKM. This CDR3 contains 12 residues. The J segment lost 1 base and the V segment lost 9 bases, leaving 2 bases of the junction unmatched. CDR3 residues: CASYRGNTEAFF. The CDR3 DNA sequence: TGTGCCAGTTACAGGGGGAACACTGAAGCTTTCTTT.

V is TRBV5-1 and J is TRBJ2-5; possibly TRBD2 for D (6 bases). The CDR3 is 14 residues long. Trimming took off 3 bases at V and 4 bases at J, with 13 bases between the two ends. In germline, CDR1 is SGHRS, CDR2 YFSETQ. CDR3 region: CASSSGPGGETQYF. CDR3 coding DNA: TGCGCCAGCAGCTCGGGACCCGGGGGAGAGACCCAGTACTTC.

This chain connects TRBV11-2 to TRBJ2-1; 8 nucleotides line up with TRBD2. V dropped 3 bases and J dropped 6; count of bases not matched to a gene: 13. In germline, CDR1 is SGHAT, CDR2 FQNNGV. This CDR3 has 17 residues. CDR3 sequence: CASSFTYGSGAPNEQFF. CDR3 coding DNA: TGTGCCAGCAGCTTTACCTACGGTAGCGGGGCCCCCAATGAGCAGTTCTTC.

J is TRBJ2-2 and V is TRBV5-1; TRBD2 aligns across 8 bases. There are 15 residues in the CDR3. Trimming at V came to 5 bases and at J to 8 bases, leaving 11 bases not matched to a gene. Germline assignment: CDR1 SGHRS and CDR2 YFSETQ. CDR3 nucleotide sequence: TGCGCCAGCAGACCCAGCGGGAGTTCCCCGGGGGAGCTGTTTTTT. Its protein product is CASRPSGSSPGELFF.

The chain links TRBV2 to TRBJ2-3; 7 nucleotides agree with TRBD1. Germline loops: CDR1 SNHLY, CDR2 FYNNEI. With V trimmed by 6 bases and J by 2 bases, 11 bases remained unmatched. The CDR3 spans 16 residues. Written as DNA, the CDR3 is TGTGCCAGCAGCCTCGCAGGGGGTGGGAACACAGATACGCAGTATTTT. This encodes CASSLAGGGNTDTQYF.

The rearrangement uses TRBV10-3 and TRBJ2-7, with TRBD1 matching 11 bases. V lost 4 bases to trimming and J lost 3 bases; unmatched junction nucleotides: 5. The germline V gene encodes CDR1 ENHRY and CDR2 SYGVKD. The CDR3 contains 15 residues. CDR3 nucleotides: TGTGCCATCAGTGCCGGGACAGGGGGTTTCTACGAGCAGTACTTC. The encoded protein is CAISAGTGGFYEQYF.

This chain connects TRBV6-1 to TRBJ1-5, with D hard to call. Germline CDR1 reads MNHNS; CDR2 reads SASEGT. V shed 1 base and J shed 5 bases, with 9 bases lying between them. This CDR3 region has 14 residues. The CDR3 is CASSEGTLYQPQHF. The CDR3 coding sequence is TGTGCCAGCAGTGAAGGTACCCTTTATCAGCCCCAGCATTTT.

This rearrangement joins TRBV5-8 to TRBJ2-1; 15 positions agree with TRBD2. After removal of 4 bases from V and 4 bases from J, the junction contained 3 bases not matched to a gene. This CDR3 has 16 residues. Germline-derived CDR1 and CDR2 are SGHTS and YDEGEE. The CDR3 DNA reads TGTGCCAGCAGCAAAGGGACTAGCGGGAGGTACAATGAGCAGTTCTTC. Protein sequence: CASSKGTSGRYNEQFF. The full variable domain, in which reference TRBV5-8 and TRBJ2-1 provide the parts outside the CDR3, is EAGVTQSPTHLIKTRGQQATLRCSPISGHTSVYWYQQALGLGLQFLLWYDEGEERNRGNFPPRFSGRQFPNYSSELNVNALELEDSALYLCASSKGTSGRYNEQFFGPGTRLTVL.

The chain is built from TRBV11-3 and TRBJ1-5; no definite D call. Germline V CDR1 and CDR2: SGHNT, YENEEA. The CDR3 length is 17 residues. V was trimmed by 1 base and J by 0 bases, leaving 13 bases between them. The CDR3 loop is CASSLGRLGNSNQPQHF. In DNA form, the CDR3 reads TGTGCCAGCAGCTTAGGAAGACTTGGGAATAGCAATCAGCCCCAGCATTTT.

This chain joins TRBV5-1 and TRBJ2-5; 9 bases fit TRBD1. The CDR3 totals 14 residues. The junction had 9 bases not matched to a gene; V was cut back by 7 bases and J by 5 bases. CDR1 and CDR2 (germline): SGHRS, YFSETQ. The CDR3 DNA is TGCGCCAGCGGGGGTACAGGGGGCCAGGAGACCCAGTACTTC. It specifies CASGGTGGQETQYF.

The chain recombines TRBV5-4 with TRBJ2-7; the match to TRBD1 covers 7 bases. V gave up 4 bases and J gave up 2 bases; unmatched junction bases: 3. Looked up from germline, CDR1 is SGHNT and CDR2 is YYREEE (reference sequence). The CDR3 runs 13 residues. The CDR3 is CASSLDRAYEQYF. CDR3 nucleotide sequence: TGTGCCAGCAGCCTCGACAGGGCCTACGAGCAGTACTTC. Supplemented by reference TRBV5-4 and TRBJ2-7, the full variable domain reads ETGVTQSPTHLIKTRGQQVTLRCSSQSGHNTVSWYQQALGQGPQFIFQYYREEENGRGNFPPRFSGLQFPNYSSELNVNALELDDSALYLCASSLDRAYEQYFGPGTRLTVT.

The V call is TRBV4-1, the J call TRBJ1-5, with unresolved D. The CDR3 is 15 amino acids. Deletions cut 3 bases from V and 1 base from J, with 10 bases between. Per the germline V gene, CDR1 is MGHRA and CDR2 is YSYEKL. Here the CDR3 reads CASSQDPISNQPQHF. The CDR3 DNA reads as TGCGCCAGCAGCCAGGACCCGATAAGCAATCAGCCCCAGCATTTT.

The chain couples TRBV6-1 to TRBJ2-2, with 8 positions matching TRBD1. The germline CDR1 and CDR2 sequences are MNHNS and SASEGT. V was clipped by 6 bases and J by 3 bases; unmatched bases: 6. The CDR3 runs to 15 residues. CDR3 residues: CASRRTGYDTGELFF. The CDR3 nucleotides are TGTGCCAGCAGGCGGACAGGGTATGACACCGGGGAGCTGTTTTTT.

V gene TRBV7-9 combines with J gene TRBJ2-7, with a tentative D call TRBD2 (6 bases). Germline CDR1 SEHNR, CDR2 FQNEAQ (reference sequence). The V gene lost 0 bases and the J gene lost 4 bases, with 7 bases spanning the gap. The CDR3 covers 13 residues. The CDR3 spells CASSLAGGYEQYF. As DNA, the CDR3 is TGTGCCAGCAGCTTAGCCGGAGGGTACGAGCAGTACTTC.

The genes are TRBV5-4 and TRBJ2-7; TRBD2 might be the D (5 bases). The CDR3 is made up of 13 amino acids. Germline V CDR1 and CDR2: SGHNT, YYREEE (reference sequence). Trimming stripped 1 base from V and 0 bases from J, with 5 bases between. The CDR3 reads CASSLTSSYEQYF. The CDR3 nucleotides are TGTGCCAGCAGCTTGACTAGCTCCTACGAGCAGTACTTC.

In its sample, this clone was seen once. This chain uses TRBV5-1 with TRBJ2-1; D possibly corresponds to TRBD2 (6 bases). V shed 0 bases and J shed 6 bases, with 19 bases lying between them. This CDR3 contains 17 residues. Germline CDR1 and CDR2: SGHRS and YFSETQ. The CDR3 nucleotides are TGCGCCAGCAGCTTGGGTTTCGGGGGACTCCTAATCAATGAGCAGTTCTTC. Residues: CASSLGFGGLLINEQFF.

This chain uses TRBV5-1 with TRBJ2-1; 12 nucleotides match TRBD2. The germline gives CDR1 SGHRS, CDR2 YFSETQ. CDR3 length equals 15 residues. The V and J ends lost 3 bases and 9 bases, in that order; junction bases with no gene match: 7. DNA for the CDR3: TGCGCCAGCAGCTGGACTAGCGGGATATTGGCTGAGCAGTTCTTC. Translated, it gives CASSWTSGILAEQFF.

The J gene is TRBJ2-2, the V gene TRBV15; D is unresolved. The CDR3 runs to 17 residues. Trimming left V 0 bases short and J 0 bases short, with 11 bases between. Germline loops: CDR1 LNHNV, CDR2 YYDKDF (reference sequence). The CDR3 spells CATSRDLADTNTGELFF. DNA of the CDR3: TGTGCCACCAGCAGAGATTTAGCCGATACGAACACCGGGGAGCTGTTTTTT. The entire variable domain, with the rest obtained from reference TRBV15 and TRBJ2-2, is as follows: DAMVIQNPRYQVTQFGKPVTLSCSQTLNHNVMYWYQQKSSQAPKLLFHYYDKDFNNEADTPDNFQSRRPNTSFCFLDIRSPGLGDTAMYLCATSRDLADTNTGELFFGEGSRLTVL.

The J gene is TRBJ2-7, the V gene TRBV6-1, with 12 bases that match TRBD2. This CDR3 has 14 residues. V was clipped by 7 bases and J by 1 base; unmatched bases: 2. Germline CDR1 MNHNS, CDR2 SASEGT. The DNA for the CDR3 is TGTGCCAGCATCGGGACTAGCGGGTCCTACGAGCAGTACTTC. Translated, it gives CASIGTSGSYEQYF.

The chain recombines TRBV5-1 with TRBJ2-1; 13 bases line up with TRBD2. V gave up 0 bases and J gave up 0 bases; unmatched junction bases: 0. This CDR3 is built from 17 residues. Germline loops: CDR1 SGHRS, CDR2 YFSETQ. The CDR3 coding sequence is TGCGCCAGCAGCTTGGGGACTAGCGGGGGCTCCTACAATGAGCAGTTCTTC. As protein: CASSLGTSGGSYNEQFF.

V and J are TRBV6-5 and TRBJ2-7; tentatively, D is TRBD1 or TRBD2 (5 bases each). This CDR3 has 14 amino acids. The V gene lost 4 bases and the J gene lost 3 bases, with 13 bases spanning the gap. CDR1 is MNHEY, CDR2 SVGAGI, per germline. The CDR3 spells CASSSPRGGYEQYF. The CDR3 DNA reads TGTGCCAGCAGTTCCCCGAGGGGTGGCTACGAGCAGTACTTC.